One sample yielded the 23 T cell receptor beta chains listed below, sequenced in a study of shared clonotypes between healthy human individuals. Repertoires were generated with immunoSEQ multiplex PCR, while TCRdb's copy carries only in-frame clones and drops some. The sample records fewer than 600,000 clones, roughly 77% being singletons. The sequencing sample was made of PBMCs. The source is a woman aged 35 to 49 in good health. Some clones in this sample may be carry-over from other donors' samples.

Concerning this clone: This may arise from a read error, as a much more abundant clone is one base away. J is TRBJ2-5 and V is TRBV30; D assignment may be TRBD1 or TRBD2 (5 bases each). CDR1 is GTSNPN and CDR2 is SVGIG in the germline V gene (reference sequence). This CDR3 spans 16 amino acids. Trimming cost V 3 bases and J 2 bases, with 19 bases left between them. DNA for the CDR3: TGTGCCTGGAGGGCCCGTGGGGCGAGACTACAAGAGACCCAGTACTTC. Amino acid sequence: CAWRARGARLQETQYF.

This chain connects TRBV15 to TRBJ2-2; no definite D call. V was pared by 0 bases and J by 6 bases, with 11 bases between. Germline lookup yields CDR1 LNHNV and CDR2 YYDKDF (reference sequence). CDR3 length equals 15 residues. CDR3 bases: TGTGCCACCAGCAGAGATCTTCGTGGCCCCGGGGAGCTGTTTTTT. Translation gives CATSRDLRGPGELFF.

This chain joins TRBV2 and TRBJ1-1; D is ambiguous. Germline V CDR1 and CDR2: SNHLY, FYNNEI. Trimming took 5 bases from V and 0 from J, leaving 7 bases between them. CDR3 length equals 13 residues. CDR3 sequence (DNA): TGTGCCAGCAGTTCGAACATGAACACTGAAGCTTTCTTT. Its protein product is CASSSNMNTEAFF.

V is TRBV5-1 and J is TRBJ1-1; D gene ambiguous. Germline-derived CDR1 and CDR2 are SGHRS and YFSETQ. V was clipped by 0 bases and J by 2 bases, with 8 bases between them. The CDR3 loop spans 14 amino acids. The CDR3 spells CASSLEAGNTEAFF. The CDR3 DNA is TGCGCCAGCAGCTTGGAGGCGGGTAACACTGAAGCTTTCTTT. Drawing the rest from reference TRBV5-1 and TRBJ1-1, the complete variable domain is KAGVTQTPRYLIKTRGQQVTLSCSPISGHRSVSWYQQTPGQGLQFLFEYFSETQRNKGNFPGRFSGRQFSNSRSEMNVSTLELGDSALYLCASSLEAGNTEAFFGQGTRLTVV.

J is TRBJ2-7 and V is TRBV6-5; the D gene is possibly TRBD1 (6 bases). V lost 7 bases and J lost 2, with 9 bases in between. There are 12 residues in the CDR3. Germline V gene lookup returns CDR1 MNHEY and CDR2 SVGAGI. The CDR3 coding sequence is TGTGCCAGCATGGACAGAGCCTACGAGCAGTACTTC. Translated: CASMDRAYEQYF.

V is TRBV19 and J is TRBJ1-5; TRBD1 might be the D (6 bases). This CDR3 spans 13 amino acids. Germline values: CDR1 LNHDA, CDR2 SQIVND (reference sequence). Deletions cut 7 bases from V and 7 bases from J, with 14 bases between. This CDR3 reads CASIRGLGQPQHF. In DNA form, the CDR3 reads TGTGCCAGTATTCGGGGGCTTGGGCAGCCCCAGCATTTT. The full variable domain, its missing parts supplied by reference TRBV19 and TRBJ1-5, is DGGITQSPKYLFRKEGQNVTLSCEQNLNHDAMYWYRQDPGQGLRLIYYSQIVNDFQKGDIAEGYSVSREKKESFPLTVTSAQKNPTAFYLCASIRGLGQPQHFGDGTRLSIL.

The J gene is TRBJ2-5, the V gene TRBV2; no reliable D call. Germline V gene lookup returns CDR1 SNHLY and CDR2 FYNNEI. The CDR3 is made up of 13 amino acids. The V end was cut by 4 bases, the J end by 3 bases, with 9 bases between. The CDR3 DNA follows: TGTGCCAGCAGTGTCAACAGAGAAGAGACCCAGTACTTC. Protein sequence: CASSVNREETQYF. The full variable domain, its missing parts supplied by reference TRBV2 and TRBJ2-5, is EPEVTQTPSHQVTQMGQEVILRCVPISNHLYFYWYRQILGQKVEFLVSFYNNEISEKSEIFDDQFSVERPDGSNFTLKIRSTKLEDSAMYFCASSVNREETQYFGPGTRLLVL.

The rearrangement links TRBV27 to TRBJ2-1, with D hard to call. The CDR3 loop spans 14 amino acids. Germline CDR1 MNHEY, CDR2 SMNVEV (reference sequence). V was cut by 7 bases and J by 4 bases, with 14 bases left in between. The CDR3 DNA reads as TGTGCCAGCAAGTGGGGTTCGGGTTACAATGAGCAGTTCTTC. Translated: CASKWGSGYNEQFF.

This clone showed up just a few times. J is TRBJ2-3 and V is TRBV28; D may be TRBD1 or TRBD2 (5 bases each). The CDR3 runs to 15 residues. The V end was cut by 7 bases, the J end by 0 bases, with 14 bases between. Germline V gene sequence: CDR1 MDHEN, CDR2 SYDVKM. The chain's CDR3 is CASMPGQASTDTQYF. In nucleotides, the CDR3 is TGTGCCAGCATGCCGGGGCAGGCGAGCACAGATACGCAGTATTTT. The entire variable domain, with the rest obtained from reference TRBV28 and TRBJ2-3, is as follows: DVKVTQSSRYLVKRTGEKVFLECVQDMDHENMFWYRQDPGLGLRLIYFSYDVKMKEKGDIPEGYSVSREKKERFSLILESASTNQTSMYLCASMPGQASTDTQYFGPGTRLTVL.

This clone showed up just a few times. The V gene is TRBV5-1, the J gene TRBJ2-5; 9 nucleotides match TRBD1. CDR1 and CDR2 from the germline V gene are SGHRS and YFSETQ. V lost 4 bases and J lost 6; bases outside the gene matches: 7. The CDR3 length is 14 residues. In DNA, the CDR3 is TGCGCCAGCAGCGAAACACAGGGGGCGAAGACCCAGTACTTC. It specifies CASSETQGAKTQYF.

The V call is TRBV4-2, the J call TRBJ2-3; TRBD1 or TRBD2 may be the D gene (5 bases each). The germline V and J ends were trimmed by 6 bases and 4 bases, with 11 bases remaining between them. The CDR3 runs to 13 residues. Germline V gene sequence: CDR1 LGHNA, CDR2 YNFKEQ. The CDR3 region has the DNA TGTGCCAGCAGAGTTGGGGGTTCAGATACGCAGTATTTT. This translates into CASRVGGSDTQYF.

This clone was recorded a few times. This rearrangement joins TRBV30 to TRBJ2-7, with unresolved D. V gave up 0 bases and J gave up 4 bases, with 7 bases separating them. CDR1 GTSNPN and CDR2 SVGIG come from the germline V gene (reference sequence). The CDR3 length is 12 residues. CDR3 DNA sequence: TGTGCCTGGAGTGTGCGGTTGTACGAGCAGTACTTC. Translation: CAWSVRLYEQYF.

CDR3: CASSLVGSGRSNEQFF. CDR3 bases: TGTGCCAGCAGCTTAGTGGGTAGCGGGAGGAGTAATGAGCAGTTCTTC. The chain combines TRBV11-2 with TRBJ2-1; 10 nucleotides agree with TRBD2. From germline, CDR1 is SGHAT and CDR2 FQNNGV. V gave up 1 base and J gave up 7 bases; unmatched junction bases: 7. This CDR3 is 16 amino acids long.

The V call is TRBV5-6, the J call TRBJ1-1; 10 bases fit TRBD1. The CDR3 spans 13 residues. Per the germline V gene, CDR1 is SGHDT and CDR2 is YYEEEE. Germline trimming cut 2 bases from V and 7 bases from J; bases unmatched to any gene: 2. CDR3 nucleotide sequence: TGTGCCAGCAGCTTCGGACAGGGGGGTGAAGCTTTCTTT. Protein: CASSFGQGGEAFF.

This chain links TRBV6-1 with TRBJ2-7, with 8 bases identical to TRBD2. The CDR3 is 14 amino acids. With 4 bases clipped from V and 4 bases from J, the junction kept 6 bases outside the gene matches. In germline, CDR1 is MNHNS, CDR2 SASEGT. CDR3 DNA: TGTGCCAGCAGTGCAGCGGGAGTTTCGTACGAGCAGTACTTC. It codes for CASSAAGVSYEQYF.

This clone was seen a single time. One junction end disagrees with the germline gene, perhaps due to a read error. The V and J genes are TRBV7-7 and TRBJ2-5; 9 nucleotides align to TRBD1. This CDR3 region has 15 residues. Germline CDR1 SSHAT, CDR2 FNYEAQ (reference sequence). The CDR3: CASSQGQGSVETQYF. DNA for the CDR3: TGTGCTAGCAGCCAGGGACAGGGTTCGGTGGAGACCCAGTACTTC.

This chain joins TRBV4-1 and TRBJ2-7; TRBD2 might be the D (7 bases). Trimming left V 4 bases short and J 1 base short, with 20 bases between. CDR1 and CDR2 from the germline V gene are MGHRA and YSYEKL. CDR3 size: 17 residues. The CDR3 region is CASSREGRGGRSYEQYF. The CDR3 nucleotides read TGCGCCAGCAGCCGGGAAGGGAGGGGGGGTCGGTCCTACGAGCAGTACTTC.

The rearrangement links TRBV6-4 to TRBJ1-4; D unresolved. CDR3 length equals 14 residues. Trimming removed 2 bases at V and 8 bases at J, with 12 bases between. Germline CDR1 MRHNA, CDR2 SNTAGT. CDR3 sequence (DNA): TGTGCCAGCAGTGACGGACCTGGCGGCGAAAAACTGTTTTTT. Amino acid sequence: CASSDGPGGEKLFF.

The chain employs TRBV2 and TRBJ2-1, with D possibly TRBD2 on 5 matching bases. From germline, CDR1 is SNHLY and CDR2 FYNNEI. V lost 10 bases and J 8 bases, leaving 18 bases between the germline ends. This CDR3 is 13 amino acids long. The CDR3 region is CATNRDLAHEQFF. CDR3 coding DNA: TGTGCCACAAACCGGGATTTAGCGCATGAGCAGTTCTTC. Full variable domain (outside the CDR3, taken from reference TRBV2 and TRBJ2-1): EPEVTQTPSHQVTQMGQEVILRCVPISNHLYFYWYRQILGQKVEFLVSFYNNEISEKSEIFDDQFSVERPDGSNFTLKIRSTKLEDSAMYFCATNRDLAHEQFFGPGTRLTVL.

This clone is labeled as medium-sized (0.01 to 0.1%). The V gene is TRBV2, the J gene TRBJ1-5; D perhaps matches TRBD1 (5 bases). Germline lookup yields CDR1 SNHLY and CDR2 FYNNEI. V was trimmed by 6 bases and J by 6 bases, leaving 15 bases between them. The CDR3 has 14 residues. The DNA of the CDR3 is TGTGCCAGCAGCCCGGGGGGGGAGGCTCAGCCCCAGCATTTT. It codes for CASSPGGEAQPQHF.

The gene calls are TRBV27 and TRBJ1-2, with 8 bases matching TRBD1. The CDR3 has 14 amino acids. From germline, CDR1 is MNHEY and CDR2 SMNVEV (reference sequence). Trimming at V came to 3 bases and at J to 6 bases, leaving 6 bases not matched to a gene. CDR3 region: CASSFLDRVDGYTF. In DNA, the CDR3 is TGTGCCAGCAGTTTTCTGGACAGGGTTGATGGCTACACCTTC.

The chain employs TRBV18 and TRBJ1-1; D unclear. Trimming cost V 3 bases and J 1 base, with 12 bases left between them. Germline assignment: CDR1 KGHSH and CDR2 LQKENI. The CDR3 is 15 amino acids. DNA for the CDR3: TGTGCCAGCTCACCTAGTAGTTCTAAGAACACTGAAGCTTTCTTT. Amino acid sequence: CASSPSSSKNTEAFF.

The CDR3 here is CAWSYSAQETQYF. For the CDR3, the DNA is TGTGCCTGGAGTTATAGCGCCCAAGAGACCCAGTACTTC. The chain carries TRBV30 and TRBJ2-7; TRBD2 is a possible D gene (5 bases). The J call may be wrong; the DNA end is better matched by TRBJ2-5. Per the germline V gene, CDR1 is GTSNPN and CDR2 is SVGIG (reference sequence). CDR3 size: 13 residues.